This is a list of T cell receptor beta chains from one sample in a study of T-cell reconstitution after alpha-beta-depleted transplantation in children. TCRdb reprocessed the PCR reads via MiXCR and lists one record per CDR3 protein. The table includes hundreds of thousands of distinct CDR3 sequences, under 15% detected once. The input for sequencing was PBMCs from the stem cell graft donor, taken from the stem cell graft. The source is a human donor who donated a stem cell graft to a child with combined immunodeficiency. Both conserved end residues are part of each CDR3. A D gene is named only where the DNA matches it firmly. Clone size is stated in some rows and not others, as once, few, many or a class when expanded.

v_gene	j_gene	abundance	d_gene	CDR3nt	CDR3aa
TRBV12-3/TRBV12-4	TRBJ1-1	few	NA	TGTGCCAGCAGTTTAGGATCGGGAGGGACTGAAGCTTTCTTT	CASSLGSGGTEAFF
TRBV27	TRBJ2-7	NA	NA	TGTGCCAGCAGTCCCGACCTTTACGAGCAGTACTTC	CASSPDLYEQYF
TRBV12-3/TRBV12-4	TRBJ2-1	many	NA	TGTGCCAGCAGCCTGGCCACTAGCAATGAGCAGTTCTTC	CASSLATSNEQFF
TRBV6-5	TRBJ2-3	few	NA	TGTGCCAGCAGCTTAGGGGGGGCTAGCGTACCCACAGATACGCAGTATTTT	CASSLGGASVPTDTQYF
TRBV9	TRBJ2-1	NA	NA	TGTGCCAGCAGCGCGGACTGGCCGTCCTACAATGAGCAGTTCTTC	CASSADWPSYNEQFF
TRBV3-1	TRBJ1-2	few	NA	TGTGCCAGCAGCCAAGGTGGGCTATCTTCTTATGGCTACACCTTC	CASSQGGLSSYGYTF
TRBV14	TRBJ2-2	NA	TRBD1	TGTGCCAGCAGCCAGACGGGACAGGGGTATGGAACCGGGGAGCTGTTTTTT	CASSQTGQGYGTGELFF
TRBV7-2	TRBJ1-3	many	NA	TGTGCCAGCAGCTTAGGACTCTCTGGAAACACCATATATTTT	CASSLGLSGNTIYF
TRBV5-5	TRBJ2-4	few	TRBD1	TGTGCCAGCAGCTTGAGGGACAGCCAAAACATTCAGTACTTC	CASSLRDSQNIQYF
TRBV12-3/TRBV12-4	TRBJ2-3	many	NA	NA	CASSSSPDTQYF
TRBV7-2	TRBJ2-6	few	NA	TGTGCCAGCAGCCGCACTCAGGGGGCCAACGTCCTGACTTTC	CASSRTQGANVLTF
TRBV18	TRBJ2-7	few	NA	TGTGCCAGTTCGGACAACTACGAGCAGTACTTC	CASSDNYEQYF
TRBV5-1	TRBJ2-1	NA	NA	TGCGCCAGCAGCTCCTCTTCGGGTTACAATGAGCAGTTCTTC	CASSSSSGYNEQFF
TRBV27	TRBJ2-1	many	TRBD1	TGTGCCAGCAGTTTTACGTGGGGACAGGGGTACCCCTACAATGAGCAGTTCTTC	CASSFTWGQGYPYNEQFF
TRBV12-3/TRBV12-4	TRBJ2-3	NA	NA	TGTGCCAGCAGTTTGGGCAGGTACACAGATACGCAGTATTTT	CASSLGRYTDTQYF
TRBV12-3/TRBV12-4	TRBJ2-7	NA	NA	TGTGCCAGCAGTTTGCCAGAGCAGTACTTC	CASSLPEQYF
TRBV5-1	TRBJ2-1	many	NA	TGCGCCAGCAGCTTTGCAGAACAGGCTTACAATGAGCAGTTCTTC	CASSFAEQAYNEQFF
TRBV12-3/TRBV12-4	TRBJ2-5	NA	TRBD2	TGTGCCAGCAGCCAACGGACTAGCGGGAGCGGGTACCAAGAGACCCAGTACTTC	CASSQRTSGSGYQETQYF
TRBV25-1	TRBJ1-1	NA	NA	TGTGCCAGGGTAAGGACCCACAACACTGAAGCTTTCTTT	CARVRTHNTEAFF
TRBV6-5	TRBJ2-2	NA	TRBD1	TGTGCCAGCAGTTATCAAACAGGGGTTGCCGGGGAGCTGTTTTTT	CASSYQTGVAGELFF
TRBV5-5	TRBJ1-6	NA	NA	TGTGCCAGCAGCCTGCGACAGGACCAATTGGCCCCCCTCCACTTT	CASSLRQDQLAPLHF